This TCR beta chain is from a study of beta chain features in type 1 diabetes. Study conclusions and caveats: A moderate, significant TCRB CDR3 shortening appeared in type 1 diabetes across four CD4+ subsets.

Expressed TCRB transcripts were sequenced because the entire RNA isolate underwent reverse transcription. Profiling relied on immunoSEQ multiplex PCR, and the TCRdb table lists in-frame clones only, not all of them. The table shows roughly 700,000 clones, with about an eighth occurring only once. With V trimmed by 5 bases and J by 4 bases, 15 bases remained unmatched. This CDR3 region has 19 residues. Germline V CDR1 and CDR2: SEHNR, FQNEAQ (reference sequence). Each of the sorted populations had a purity greater than 98%. This clone was observed a few times. The antigen remains unidentified. The genes are TRBV7-9 and TRBJ1-4; 11 nucleotides line up with TRBD1. The sample was naive CD4+ T cells from blood. This receptor was obtained from a young man with type 1 diabetes. The CDR3 here is CASSRRLAGTGGNNEKLFF. CDR3 coding DNA: TGTGCCAGCAGCCGAAGGCTTGCGGGGACAGGGGGAAATAATGAAAAACTGTTTTTT.